The sequence of this T cell receptor (beta chain) was determined in a study of CD8 T cells in Susac syndrome. With random hexamers, reverse transcription was performed on about 0.5 to 1 ug of RNA. TCRdb reprocessed the immunoSEQ multiplex PCR reads with MiXCR, giving one entry per CDR3 protein. The table records some 250,000 distinct CDR3 sequences, 96% of them present only once. V lost 4 bases and J lost 8, with 12 bases in between. Germline V gives CDR1 LNHNV, CDR2 YYDKDF (reference sequence). The CDR3 contains 13 residues. The receptor was isolated from a human donor with Susac syndrome. The specimen was CD4+ T cells from PBMCs. This sequence joins TRBV15 and TRBJ2-1; unclear D gene. CDR3 DNA: TGTGCCACCAGCATTAGTCTTAAGGATGAGCAGTTCTTC. Translating gives CATSISLKDEQFF.